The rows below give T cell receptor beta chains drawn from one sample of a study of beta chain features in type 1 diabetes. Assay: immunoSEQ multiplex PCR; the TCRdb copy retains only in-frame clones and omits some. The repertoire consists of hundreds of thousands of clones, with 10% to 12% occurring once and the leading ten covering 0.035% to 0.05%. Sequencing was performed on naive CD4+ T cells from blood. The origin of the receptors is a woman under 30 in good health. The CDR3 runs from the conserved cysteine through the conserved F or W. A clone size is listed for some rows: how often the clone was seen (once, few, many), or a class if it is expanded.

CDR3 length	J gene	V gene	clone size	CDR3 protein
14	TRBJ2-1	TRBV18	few	CASSLTSANNEQFF
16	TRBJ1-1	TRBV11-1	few	CASSLDRVIMNTEAFF
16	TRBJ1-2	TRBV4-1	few	CASSQGGIGVRYGYTF
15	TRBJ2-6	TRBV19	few	CASTMRGSGANVLTF
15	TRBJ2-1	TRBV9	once	CASSAHDRNYNEQFF
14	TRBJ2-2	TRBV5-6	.	CASSLAQGTGELFF
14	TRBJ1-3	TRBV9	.	CASSVTGSDDTIYF
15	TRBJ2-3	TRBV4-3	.	CASSLLAGSTDTQYF
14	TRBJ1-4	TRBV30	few	CAWTPGQGGEKLFF
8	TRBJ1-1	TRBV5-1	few	CASRPAFF
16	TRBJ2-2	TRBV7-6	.	CASSLAPLGSTGELFF
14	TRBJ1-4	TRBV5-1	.	CASTIGTGGEKLFF